The rows below give T cell receptor beta chains drawn from one sample of a study of Ad26.COV2.S vaccination and SARS-CoV-2 variants. Sequencing was performed with immunoSEQ multiplex PCR; in TCRdb, only in-frame clones are kept and a portion is missing. The sample shows about 350,000 clones, about 86% of them seen only once. The specimen comprised peripheral blood, sampled in a trial of Ad26.COV2.S vaccine versus placebo. The receptors were sampled from a person between 18 and 65 years old who received the Ad26.COV2.S COVID-19 vaccine or a placebo. The CDR3 runs from the conserved cysteine through the conserved F or W. Fields, in order: clone size, D gene, V gene, J gene, CDR3 DNA, CDR3 protein. The D gene is left open where the match is weak. Clone size is shown for a subset of rows, as once, few, many or a class of expanded clone.

size: NA; D: NA; V: TRBV6-2/TRBV6-3; J: TRBJ2-1; DNA: TGTGCCAGCAGTTATAGTCCCTACAATGAGCAGTTCTTC; CDR3: CASSYSPYNEQFF
size: NA; D: TRBD1; V: TRBV11-2; J: TRBJ2-1; DNA: TGTGCCAGCAGCTCCGACAGGGGACCCTACAATGAGCAGTTCTTC; CDR3: CASSSDRGPYNEQFF
size: NA; D: TRBD2; V: TRBV7-2; J: TRBJ2-3; DNA: TGTGCCAGCAGCTCTTCAGCGGGGGGGCCAGATACGCAGTATTTT; CDR3: CASSSSAGGPDTQYF
size: few; D: NA; V: TRBV14; J: TRBJ1-5; DNA: TGTGCCAGCCTACGACCCGGGAGAAGCAATCAGCCCCAGCATTTT; CDR3: CASLRPGRSNQPQHF
size: NA; D: NA; V: TRBV18; J: TRBJ1-3; DNA: TGTGCCAGCTCACCCATGGGTGGAAACACCATATATTTT; CDR3: CASSPMGGNTIYF
size: NA; D: NA; V: TRBV6-4; J: TRBJ1-5; DNA: TGTGCCAGCAGTGCGGGACCTGGAAATCAGCCCCAGCATTTT; CDR3: CASSAGPGNQPQHF
size: NA; D: TRBD2; V: TRBV3-1/TRBV3-2; J: TRBJ2-3; DNA: TGTGCCAGCAGCCAAGTGGCGGGGGGGCCAAGAGATACGCAGTATTTT; CDR3: CASSQVAGGPRDTQYF
size: NA; D: NA; V: TRBV2; J: TRBJ1-3; DNA: TGTGCCAGCAGTGGAGGGGCTGGAAACACCATATATTTT; CDR3: CASSGGAGNTIYF
size: NA; D: NA; V: TRBV27; J: TRBJ1-6; DNA: TGTGCCAGCAGTTTTGTCGTGGGAGGCTATAATTCACCCCTCCACTTT; CDR3: CASSFVVGGYNSPLHF
size: NA; D: TRBD2; V: TRBV10-3; J: TRBJ2-7; DNA: TGTGCCATCAGCCTACTAGCGGGGGGCCACGAGCAGTACTTC; CDR3: CAISLLAGGHEQYF
size: NA; D: NA; V: TRBV5-1; J: TRBJ2-2; DNA: TGCGCCAGCAGCCTCCGCCCCACGGGTAACACCGGGGAGCTGTTTTTT; CDR3: CASSLRPTGNTGELFF
size: NA; D: NA; V: TRBV19; J: TRBJ1-5; DNA: TGTGCCAGTAGTATTAGGCCAAACCTGGCGGGCAATCAGCCCCAGCATTTT; CDR3: CASSIRPNLAGNQPQHF
size: once; D: TRBD2; V: TRBV30; J: TRBJ2-7; DNA: TGTGCCTGGAGTTGGCTAGCGGGAGGTCACGAGCAGTACTTC; CDR3: CAWSWLAGGHEQYF
size: once; D: TRBD1; V: TRBV5-5; J: TRBJ2-7; DNA: TGTGCCAGCAGCACCGGGACAGGGGGCGACGAGCAGTACTTC; CDR3: CASSTGTGGDEQYF
size: NA; D: NA; V: TRBV5-5; J: TRBJ1-1; DNA: TGTGCCAGCAGCCCTGGTAGTTACGACACTGAAGCTTTCTTT; CDR3: CASSPGSYDTEAFF
size: NA; D: NA; V: TRBV4-3; J: TRBJ1-6; DNA: TGCGCCAGCAGCCAAGACGGCAGCTCCTATAATTCACCCCTCCACTTT; CDR3: CASSQDGSSYNSPLHF
size: NA; D: NA; V: TRBV3-1/TRBV3-2; J: TRBJ2-7; DNA: TGTGCCAGCAGCCAATACGCCAGCTACGAGCAGTACTTC; CDR3: CASSQYASYEQYF
size: NA; D: TRBD2; V: TRBV4-2; J: TRBJ2-3; DNA: TGTGCCAGCAGCCATGGAAGCGGGACGACAGATACGCAGTATTTT; CDR3: CASSHGSGTTDTQYF
size: NA; D: NA; V: TRBV24-1; J: TRBJ1-5; DNA: TGTGCCACCAGTGACTGGGACAGCAATCAGCCCCAGCATTTT; CDR3: CATSDWDSNQPQHF
size: NA; D: TRBD1; V: TRBV2; J: TRBJ2-2; DNA: TGTGCCAGACTAGACAGGGCATCCGGGGAGCTGTTTTTT; CDR3: CARLDRASGELFF
size: NA; D: NA; V: TRBV19; J: TRBJ2-7; DNA: TGTGCCAGTAGTACGTACTACGAGCAGTACTTC; CDR3: CASSTYYEQYF
size: NA; D: NA; V: TRBV7-8; J: TRBJ2-7; DNA: TGTGCCAGCAGTCCTTTACCCTACGAGCAGTACTTC; CDR3: CASSPLPYEQYF
size: NA; D: NA; V: TRBV27; J: TRBJ2-3; DNA: TGTGCCAGCTGGCGGCGGGACCCCAGGGCAGATACGCAGTATTTT; CDR3: CASWRRDPRADTQYF
size: NA; D: NA; V: TRBV25-1; J: TRBJ1-5; DNA: TGTGCCAGCAGTGAATCTGGCAGCCTTAATCAGCCCCAGCATTTT; CDR3: CASSESGSLNQPQHF
size: NA; D: NA; V: TRBV24-1; J: TRBJ2-3; DNA: TGTGCCACCGTAGGACAGATACTCCTCTGCACAGATACGCAGTATTTT; CDR3: CATVGQILLCTDTQYF
size: NA; D: TRBD2; V: TRBV4-3; J: TRBJ2-7; DNA: TGCGCCAGCAGCCAGGCCAAACTAGCGGGAGGGCCCTACGAGCAGTACTTC; CDR3: CASSQAKLAGGPYEQYF
size: NA; D: NA; V: TRBV7-2; J: TRBJ2-1; DNA: TGTGCCAGCAGCTTACAGGGGGGCTCGGCCTACAATGAGCAGTTCTTC; CDR3: CASSLQGGSAYNEQFF
size: NA; D: TRBD1; V: TRBV4-2; J: TRBJ2-5; DNA: TGTGCCAGCAGCCCAAGACAGGGTGGAGAGACCCAGTACTTC; CDR3: CASSPRQGGETQYF
size: NA; D: TRBD1; V: TRBV19; J: TRBJ2-3; DNA: TGTGCCAGTAGACCGACAGGGGGGTCAGATACGCAGTATTTT; CDR3: CASRPTGGSDTQYF
size: few; D: TRBD1; V: TRBV18; J: TRBJ2-7; DNA: TGTGCCAGCTCACGCTACACCATGCCAGGACAGGGTTCCTACGAGCAGTACTTC; CDR3: CASSRYTMPGQGSYEQYF
size: NA; D: NA; V: TRBV3-1/TRBV3-2; J: TRBJ2-7; DNA: TGTGCCAGCAGCCCCTTCGACCAGGGTAGCCACGAGCAGTACTTC; CDR3: CASSPFDQGSHEQYF
size: once; D: TRBD1; V: TRBV18; J: TRBJ2-4; DNA: TGTGCCAGCTCACCGACAGGGGAAAACATTCAGTACTTC; CDR3: CASSPTGENIQYF
size: many; D: NA; V: TRBV10-3; J: TRBJ2-7; DNA: TGTGCCATCAGTGAGCCAGGGACTTCTCATACCTACGAGCAGTACTTC; CDR3: CAISEPGTSHTYEQYF
size: NA; D: NA; V: TRBV9; J: TRBJ1-3; DNA: TGTGCCAGCCAGCGGGGAAACACCATATATTTT; CDR3: CASQRGNTIYF
size: NA; D: TRBD2; V: TRBV2; J: TRBJ2-7; DNA: TGTGCCAGCAGTGCTAGCGGGAGCTCCTACGAGCAGTACTTC; CDR3: CASSASGSSYEQYF
size: NA; D: NA; V: TRBV3-1/TRBV3-2; J: TRBJ2-2; DNA: TGTGCCAGCAGCCTTCGGCTGTTTTTT; CDR3: CASSLRLFF
size: NA; D: NA; V: TRBV21-1; J: TRBJ1-2; DNA: TGTGCCAGCAGCAACTGGTTCGAGGTTAAGCGGGATCGGGACACGGAACTGTATGGCTACACCTTC; CDR3: CASSNWFEVKRDRDTELYGYTF
size: NA; D: TRBD1; V: TRBV28; J: TRBJ2-7; DNA: TGTGCCAGCAGTTCTCGACAGGGGGCCTACGAGCAGTACTTC; CDR3: CASSSRQGAYEQYF